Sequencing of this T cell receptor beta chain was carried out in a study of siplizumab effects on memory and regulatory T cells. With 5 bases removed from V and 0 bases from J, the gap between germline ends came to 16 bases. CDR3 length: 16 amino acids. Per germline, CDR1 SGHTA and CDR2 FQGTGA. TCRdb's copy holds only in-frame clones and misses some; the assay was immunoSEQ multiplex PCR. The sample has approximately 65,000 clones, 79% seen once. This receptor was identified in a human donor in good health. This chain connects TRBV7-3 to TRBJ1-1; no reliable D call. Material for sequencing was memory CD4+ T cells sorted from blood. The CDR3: CASSLRGPGMNTEAFF. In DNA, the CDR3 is TGTGCCAGCAGCCTCCGCGGGCCCGGGATGAACACTGAAGCTTTCTTT.